This T cell receptor beta chain appears in the sequencing data of a study of blood T cell repertoires in COVID-19 (dated by TCRdb to 2020 to 2021). About the full investigation: Samples covering the acute and convalescent phases of COVID-19 were provided by collaborators in the United States, Italy and Spain. The prospective study material was composed of cDNA or gDNA derived from T cells, B-cell-depleted T cells, or PBMCs. Subjects who had been exposed to COVID-19, were actively infected with it, or had recovered from it provided the deeply sampled blood TCRbeta repertoires that made up the dataset. The repertoires were released in a freely available public database meant as a resource for research on the immune response to SARS-CoV-2. The samples were drawn from two sources: the first 160 participants of the ongoing ImmuneRACE study, and over 950 subjects contributed by 6 global collaborators. A de-identified subject ID, COVID-19 status, age in years and sex were almost always included in the sample metadata. HLA class I and class II types, where available, came from metadata supplied by the sample provider rather than from assay-based typing. The paper as a whole reports these results and caveats: Clinical and demographic metadata were provided uncurated, with the amount varying by source and participant.

About this clone itself: This clone's antigen is unknown. Base qualities are not provided; no much larger clone lies one nucleotide away.

TCRbeta CDR3 regions were amplified from genomic DNA by means of the immunoSEQ Assay, a bias-controlled multiplex PCR. The source study handled its data this way. The number of nucleated cells in each sample was estimated from the amplification of reference gene primers within the assay. To quantify the absolute abundance of each unique TCRbeta CDR3 rearrangement, sequence reads were collapsed and filtered. For each sample, productive Simpson clonality was calculated as the square root of Simpson's diversity index across productive rearrangements. As stored in TCRdb, this immuneACCESS dataset retains in-frame rearrangements with V and J assigned. A fraction of the clones does not appear; measured against another copy, unresolved V genes explain less than half of the discrepancy, and the remainder lacks a known reason. That table gives V, J and clone size, and the DNA gave D and trimming. This sample comprises 59,000 or so clones, 70% to 85% of them detected only once. Approximately 3.4% of the sample is held by the ten biggest clonotypes.

The CDR3 contains 11 residues, cysteine and phenylalanine counted. Only the CDR3 DNA stays, 33 bases, in frame from base 1. CDR1 and CDR2 are drawn from the germline V gene (reference sequence): DFQATT, SNEGSKA. V loses 4 bases of germline sequence and J loses 7 bases, and the interval between the two ends is 10 bases. The collaborating institutions used their own protocols to collect whole blood in K2EDTA tubes. Collaborator samples were shipped for TCRbeta analysis as frozen whole blood, isolated PBMCs, or DNA extracted from either sample type. This receptor was obtained from a man aged 55-75 years with acute or convalescent COVID-19. The V gene is TRBV20-1 and the J gene is TRBJ1-1, with no reliable assignment of the D segment. The specimen was peripheral blood. The nucleotide sequence reads TGCAGTGCTAAACGGGATTTTGAAGCTTTCTTT. This translates into CSAKRDFEAFF.